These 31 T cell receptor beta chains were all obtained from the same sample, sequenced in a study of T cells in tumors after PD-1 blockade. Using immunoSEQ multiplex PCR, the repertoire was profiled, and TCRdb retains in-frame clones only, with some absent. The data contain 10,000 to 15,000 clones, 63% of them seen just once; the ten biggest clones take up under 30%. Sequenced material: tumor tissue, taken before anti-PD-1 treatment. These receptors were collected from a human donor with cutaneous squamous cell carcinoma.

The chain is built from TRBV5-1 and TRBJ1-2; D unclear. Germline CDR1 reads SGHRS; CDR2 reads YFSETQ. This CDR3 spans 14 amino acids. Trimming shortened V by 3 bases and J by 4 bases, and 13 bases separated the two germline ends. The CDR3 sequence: CASSWLPPSYGYTF. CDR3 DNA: TGCGCCAGCAGCTGGCTTCCTCCTAGCTATGGCTACACCTTC.

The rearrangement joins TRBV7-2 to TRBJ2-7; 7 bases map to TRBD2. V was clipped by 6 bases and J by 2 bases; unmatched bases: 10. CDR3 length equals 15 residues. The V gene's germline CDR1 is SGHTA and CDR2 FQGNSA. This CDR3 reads CASSSQAGWTYEQYF. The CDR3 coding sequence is TGTGCCAGCAGTTCACAAGCGGGATGGACCTACGAGCAGTACTTC.

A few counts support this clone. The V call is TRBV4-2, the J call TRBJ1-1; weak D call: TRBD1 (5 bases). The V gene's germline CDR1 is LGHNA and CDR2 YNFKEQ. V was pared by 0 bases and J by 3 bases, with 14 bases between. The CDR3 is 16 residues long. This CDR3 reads CASSQDWGSGHTEAFF. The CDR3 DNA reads TGTGCCAGCAGCCAAGATTGGGGGTCTGGTCACACTGAAGCTTTCTTT.

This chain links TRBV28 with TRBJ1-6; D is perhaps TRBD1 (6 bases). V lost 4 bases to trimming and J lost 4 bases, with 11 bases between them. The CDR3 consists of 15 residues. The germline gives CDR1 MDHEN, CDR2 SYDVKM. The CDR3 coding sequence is TGTGCCAGCAGTTCCCGACAGGCTTATAATTCACCCCTCCACTTT. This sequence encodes CASSSRQAYNSPLHF.

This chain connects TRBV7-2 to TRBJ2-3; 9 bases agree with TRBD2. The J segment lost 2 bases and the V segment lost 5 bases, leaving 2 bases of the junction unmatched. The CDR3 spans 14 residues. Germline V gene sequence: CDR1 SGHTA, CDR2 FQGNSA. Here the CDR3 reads CASSPGLATDTQYF. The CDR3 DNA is TGTGCCAGCAGCCCGGGACTAGCCACAGATACGCAGTATTTT. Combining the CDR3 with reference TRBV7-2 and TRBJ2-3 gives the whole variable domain GAGVSQSPSNKVTEKGKDVELRCDPISGHTALYWYRQSLGQGLEFLIYFQGNSAPDKSGLPSDRFSAERTGGSVSTLTIQRTQQEDSAVYLCASSPGLATDTQYFGPGTRLTVL.

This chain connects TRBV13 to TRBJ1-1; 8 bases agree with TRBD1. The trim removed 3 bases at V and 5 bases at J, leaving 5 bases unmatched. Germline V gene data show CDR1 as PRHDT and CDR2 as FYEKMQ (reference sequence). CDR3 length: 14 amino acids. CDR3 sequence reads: CASSFDRGVTEAFF. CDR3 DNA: TGTGCCAGCAGCTTTGACAGGGGAGTTACTGAAGCTTTCTTT. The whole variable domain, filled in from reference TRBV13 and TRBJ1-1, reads AAGVIQSPRHLIKEKRETATLKCYPIPRHDTVYWYQQGPGQDPQFLISFYEKMQSDKGSIPDRFSAQQFSDYHSELNMSSLELGDSALYFCASSFDRGVTEAFFGQGTRLTVV.

CDR3 DNA sequence: TGCGCCAGCAGCCAGGTTCCCTCCGGGGGAAGTCTCAAATCACCCCTCCACTTT. Translating it yields CASSQVPSGGSLKSPLHF. The chain recombines TRBV4-3 with TRBJ1-6; weak D call: TRBD1 (5 bases). The CDR3 runs to 18 residues. Trimming removed 3 bases at V and 10 bases at J, with 25 bases between. Germline assignment: CDR1 LGHNA and CDR2 YSLEER.

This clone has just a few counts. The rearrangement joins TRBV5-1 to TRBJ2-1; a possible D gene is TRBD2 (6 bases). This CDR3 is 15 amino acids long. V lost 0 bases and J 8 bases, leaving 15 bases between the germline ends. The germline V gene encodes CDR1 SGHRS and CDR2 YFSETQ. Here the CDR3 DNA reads TGCGCCAGCAGCTTGGGGCGGGGACGCGGCGATGAGCAGTTCTTC. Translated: CASSLGRGRGDEQFF.

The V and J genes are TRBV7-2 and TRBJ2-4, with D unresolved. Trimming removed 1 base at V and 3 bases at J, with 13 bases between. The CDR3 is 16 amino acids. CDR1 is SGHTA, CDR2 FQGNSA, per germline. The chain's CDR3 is CASSLVVRPNKNIQYF. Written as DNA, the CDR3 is TGTGCCAGCAGCTTAGTGGTCAGACCCAACAAAAACATTCAGTACTTC.

Here the CDR3 DNA reads TGTGCCAGCAGTTCTAGCGGGAAAAAGATGTACGAGCAGTACTTC. It encodes CASSSSGKKMYEQYF. This chain uses TRBV7-2 with TRBJ2-7, with 9 nucleotides matching TRBD2. J was trimmed by 4 bases and V by 6 bases; bases with no gene match: 10. Looked up from germline, CDR1 is SGHTA and CDR2 is FQGNSA. The CDR3 is made up of 15 amino acids.

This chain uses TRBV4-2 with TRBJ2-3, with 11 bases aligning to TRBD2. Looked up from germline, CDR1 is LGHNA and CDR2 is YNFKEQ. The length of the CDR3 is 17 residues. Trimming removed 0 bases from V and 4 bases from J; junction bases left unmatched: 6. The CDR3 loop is CASSQDGDSGGADTQYF. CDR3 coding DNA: TGTGCCAGCAGCCAAGATGGGGATAGCGGGGGGGCAGATACGCAGTATTTT.

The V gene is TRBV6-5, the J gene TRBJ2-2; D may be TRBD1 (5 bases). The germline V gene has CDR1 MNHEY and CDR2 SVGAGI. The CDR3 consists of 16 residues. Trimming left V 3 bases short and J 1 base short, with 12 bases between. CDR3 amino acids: CASSYYRSENTGELFF. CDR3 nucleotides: TGTGCCAGCAGTTATTACAGGTCAGAGAACACCGGGGAGCTGTTTTTT.

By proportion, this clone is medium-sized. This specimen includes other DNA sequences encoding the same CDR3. The CDR3 protein is CAWSQADSYEQYF. CDR3 sequence (DNA): TGTGCCTGGAGTCAGGCCGACTCCTACGAGCAGTACTTC. V usage is TRBV30 and J usage is TRBJ2-7; D not certain. Trimming took off 2 bases at V and 0 bases at J, with 8 bases between the two ends. This CDR3 spans 13 amino acids. Germline V gene lookup returns CDR1 GTSNPN and CDR2 SVGIG (reference sequence).

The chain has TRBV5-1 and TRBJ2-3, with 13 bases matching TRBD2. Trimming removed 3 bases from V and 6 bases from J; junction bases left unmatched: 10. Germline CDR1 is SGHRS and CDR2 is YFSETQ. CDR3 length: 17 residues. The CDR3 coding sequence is TGCGCCAGCAGCTCTCCCGATGAACTAGCGGGAGGGGATACGCAGTATTTT. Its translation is CASSSPDELAGGDTQYF.

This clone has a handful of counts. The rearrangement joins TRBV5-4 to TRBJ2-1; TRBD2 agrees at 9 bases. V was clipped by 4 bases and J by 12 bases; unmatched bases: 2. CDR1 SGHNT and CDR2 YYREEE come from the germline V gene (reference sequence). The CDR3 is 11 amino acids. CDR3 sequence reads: CASSGLARQFF. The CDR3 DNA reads TGTGCCAGCAGCGGACTAGCGAGGCAGTTCTTC.

The DNA of the CDR3 is TGCGCCAGCAGCTTGGGACAGGGGAGAGGCTCACCCCTCCACTTT. Translating gives CASSLGQGRGSPLHF. V and J are TRBV5-1 and TRBJ1-6, with 8 bases matching TRBD1. The CDR3 is made up of 15 amino acids. V gave up 0 bases and J gave up 10 bases; unmatched junction bases: 6. CDR1 and CDR2 (germline): SGHRS, YFSETQ.

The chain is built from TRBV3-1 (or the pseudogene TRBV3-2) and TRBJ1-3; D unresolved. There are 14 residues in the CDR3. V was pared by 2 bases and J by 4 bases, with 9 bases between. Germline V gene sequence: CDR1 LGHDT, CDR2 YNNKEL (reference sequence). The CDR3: CASSQHWEGNTIYF. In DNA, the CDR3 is TGTGCCAGCAGCCAACACTGGGAGGGAAACACCATATATTTT.

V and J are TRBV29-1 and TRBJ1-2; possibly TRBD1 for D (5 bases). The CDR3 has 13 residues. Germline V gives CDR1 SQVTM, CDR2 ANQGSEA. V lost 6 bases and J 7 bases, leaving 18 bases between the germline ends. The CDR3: CSVPLVGEGGYTF. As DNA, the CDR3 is TGCAGCGTCCCCCTAGTGGGGGAGGGTGGCTACACCTTC.

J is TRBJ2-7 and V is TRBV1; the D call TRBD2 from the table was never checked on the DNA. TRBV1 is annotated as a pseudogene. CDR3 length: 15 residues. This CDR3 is CTSPEAGERPYEQYF. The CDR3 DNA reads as TGCACCAGCCCAGAAGCGGGAGAAAGGCCCTACGAGCAGTACTTC.

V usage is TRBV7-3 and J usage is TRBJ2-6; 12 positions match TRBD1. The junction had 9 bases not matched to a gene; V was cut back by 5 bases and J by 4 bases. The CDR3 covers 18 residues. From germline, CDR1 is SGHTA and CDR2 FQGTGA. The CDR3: CASSPGTGGGPGANVLTF. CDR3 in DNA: TGTGCCAGCAGCCCCGGGACAGGGGGCGGGCCCGGGGCCAACGTCCTGACTTTC.

This CDR3 reads CASSLGDFTGELFF. The CDR3 nucleotides are TGTGCCAGCAGTTTAGGGGACTTCACCGGGGAGCTGTTTTTT. The rearrangement uses TRBV27 and TRBJ2-2; weak D call: TRBD2 (6 bases). Trimming removed 2 bases from V and 4 bases from J, with 8 bases in between. CDR1 and CDR2 (germline): MNHEY, SMNVEV (reference sequence). This CDR3 has 14 amino acids.

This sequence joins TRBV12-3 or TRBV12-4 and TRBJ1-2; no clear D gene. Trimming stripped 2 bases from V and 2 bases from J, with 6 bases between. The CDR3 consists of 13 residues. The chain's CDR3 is CASSLQENYGYTF. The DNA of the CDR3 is TGTGCCAGCAGTTTACAGGAAAACTATGGCTACACCTTC.

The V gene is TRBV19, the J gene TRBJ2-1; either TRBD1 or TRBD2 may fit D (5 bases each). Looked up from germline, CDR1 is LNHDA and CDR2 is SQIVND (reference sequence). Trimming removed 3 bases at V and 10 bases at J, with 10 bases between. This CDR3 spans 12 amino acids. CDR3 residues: CASSMVGTEQFF. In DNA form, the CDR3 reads TGTGCCAGTAGTATGGTAGGGACGGAGCAGTTCTTC.

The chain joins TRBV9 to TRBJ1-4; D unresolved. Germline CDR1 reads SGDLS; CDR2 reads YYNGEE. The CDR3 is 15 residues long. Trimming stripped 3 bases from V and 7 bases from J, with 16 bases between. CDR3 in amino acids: CASSAYSGVGEKLFF. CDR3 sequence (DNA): TGTGCCAGCAGCGCATACAGTGGGGTCGGTGAAAAACTGTTTTTT. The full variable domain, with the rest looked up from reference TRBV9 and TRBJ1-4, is DSGVTQTPKHLITATGQRVTLRCSPRSGDLSVYWYQQSLDQGLQFLIQYYNGEERAKGNILERFSAQQFPDLHSELNLSSLELGDSALYFCASSAYSGVGEKLFFGSGTQLSVL.

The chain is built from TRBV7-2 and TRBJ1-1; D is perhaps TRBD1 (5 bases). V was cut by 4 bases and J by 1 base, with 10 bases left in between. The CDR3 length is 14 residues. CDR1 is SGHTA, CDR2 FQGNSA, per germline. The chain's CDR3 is CASSSQGSNTEAFF. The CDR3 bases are TGTGCCAGCAGCTCGCAGGGATCGAACACTGAAGCTTTCTTT.

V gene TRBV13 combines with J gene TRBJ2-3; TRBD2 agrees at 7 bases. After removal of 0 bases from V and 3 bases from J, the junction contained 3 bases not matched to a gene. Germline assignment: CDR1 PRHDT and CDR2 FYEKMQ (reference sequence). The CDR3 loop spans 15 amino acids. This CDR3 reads CASSLGLARTDTQYF. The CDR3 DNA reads TGTGCCAGCAGCTTAGGACTAGCGCGTACAGATACGCAGTATTTT.

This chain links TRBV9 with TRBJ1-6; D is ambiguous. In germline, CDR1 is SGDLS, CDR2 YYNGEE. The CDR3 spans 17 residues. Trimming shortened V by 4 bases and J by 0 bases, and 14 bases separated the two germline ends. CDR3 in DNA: TGTGCCAGCAGCCTCCACGGGTCGAGCTCCTATAATTCACCCCTCCACTTT. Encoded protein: CASSLHGSSSYNSPLHF.

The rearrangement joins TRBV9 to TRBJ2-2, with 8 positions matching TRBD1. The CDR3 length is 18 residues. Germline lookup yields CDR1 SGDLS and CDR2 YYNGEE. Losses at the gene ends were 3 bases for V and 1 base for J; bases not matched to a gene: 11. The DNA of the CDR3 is TGTGCCAGCAGCGGGACAGGGTTTGGGGGAGGGAACACCGGGGAGCTGTTTTTT. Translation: CASSGTGFGGGNTGELFF.

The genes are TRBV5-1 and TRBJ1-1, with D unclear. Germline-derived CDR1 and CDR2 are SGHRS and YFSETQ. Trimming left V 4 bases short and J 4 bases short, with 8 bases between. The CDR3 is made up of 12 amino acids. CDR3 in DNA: TGCGCCAGCAGCGAGGGTGGCACTGAAGCTTTCTTT. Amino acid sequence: CASSEGGTEAFF.

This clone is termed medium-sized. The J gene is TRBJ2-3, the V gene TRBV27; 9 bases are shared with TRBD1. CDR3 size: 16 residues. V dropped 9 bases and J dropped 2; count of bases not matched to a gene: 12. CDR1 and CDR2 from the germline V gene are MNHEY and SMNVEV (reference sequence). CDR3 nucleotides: TGTGCCAGTAATCCGGGACAGGGTCGTTTCACAGATACGCAGTATTTT. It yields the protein CASNPGQGRFTDTQYF.

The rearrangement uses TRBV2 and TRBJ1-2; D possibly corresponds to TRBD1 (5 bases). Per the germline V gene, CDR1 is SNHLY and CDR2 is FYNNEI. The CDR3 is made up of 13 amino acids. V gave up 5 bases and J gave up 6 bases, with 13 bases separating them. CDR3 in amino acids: CASSRGRADGYTF. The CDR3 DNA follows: TGTGCCAGCAGTCGAGGCAGGGCCGATGGCTACACCTTC. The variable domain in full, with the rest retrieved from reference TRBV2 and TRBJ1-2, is EPEVTQTPSHQVTQMGQEVILRCVPISNHLYFYWYRQILGQKVEFLVSFYNNEISEKSEIFDDQFSVERPDGSNFTLKIRSTKLEDSAMYFCASSRGRADGYTFGSGTRLTVV.